The clone carrying this T cell receptor (beta chain) was detected ten times or more. Its target is unknown. The sample comes from a study of identical twins. Notes on the study in general: Conclusions leaned on cross-sectional statistical analysis and did not track the same donors over time. Compared with unrelated sharing, twin-shared out-of-frame alpha sequences had more low-probability sequences. Abundant cord blood beta clonotypes carried fewer insertions; memory repertoires showed none.

Germline CDR1 MNHNS, CDR2 SASEGT. Trimming took off 10 bases at V and 0 bases at J, with 13 bases between the two ends. The CDR3 length is 14 residues. A universal primer site arose from template switching, and cDNA bore unique molecular identifiers. MiXCR, applied by TCRdb to the 5' RACE reads, yields one record per CDR3 protein. The repertoire holds around 100,000 distinct CDR3 sequences, 5.5% to 7% seen once, with less than 15% in the top ten. Sequenced input: memory T cells sorted from blood. V gene TRBV6-1 combines with J gene TRBJ1-5, with D hard to call. This clonotype was obtained from a woman aged 50 to 60 in good health. DNA of the CDR3: TGTGCCACCGCCTGGGCCGTTAGCAATCAGCCCCAGCATTTT. Protein: CATAWAVSNQPQHF.